This TCR beta chain emerged from a study of T cells in Graves' hyperthyroidism and ophthalmopathy. The CDR3 spans 14 residues. In germline, CDR1 is SNHLY, CDR2 FYNNEI. V was clipped by 4 bases and J by 0 bases, with 9 bases between them. Amplified regions were TCR beta CDR3 sequences from RNA transcripts. HTBI primers were employed in a first-round RT-PCR of the TCR CDR3. Via MiXCR, TCRdb re-called the multiplex PCR reads, giving one row per CDR3 protein. Seen here are approximately 640,000 distinct CDR3 sequences, 45% observed once, and the top ten hold more than 7%. The receptor's source is an adult man with Graves' disease, either hyperthyroidism or ophthalmopathy (not recorded which). The chain couples TRBV2 to TRBJ1-1; D call uncertain. The sample taken for sequencing was peripheral blood or thyroid tissue (not recorded which). CDR3 nucleotide sequence: TGTGCCAGCAGTGCTTCCAGGTTGAACACTGAAGCTTTCTTT. It translates to CASSASRLNTEAFF.